The rows below give T cell receptor beta chains drawn from one sample of a study of T cell repertoires in cytomegalovirus infection. TCRdb reprocessed the reads with MiXCR, giving one entry per CDR3 protein. The table lists approximately 280,000 distinct CDR3 sequences, roughly 21% of them singletons. The antigens for these receptors are not known. Material: cultured PBMCs, obtained from culture after CMV antigen stimulation. The receptors here all came from a human donor in good health (CMV status not recorded). Some clones in this sample may be carry-over from other donors' samples. Both conserved end residues are part of each CDR3. Each record gives: D gene, V gene, clone size, J gene, CDR3 DNA, CDR3 protein. The D gene is left open where the match is weak. Clone sizes are given selectively: once, few, many, or a class where the clone is expanded.

D: TRBD1
V: TRBV6-2/TRBV6-3
size: few
J: TRBJ1-5
DNA: TGTGCCAGCAGTTACTCGAGCGGGACAGGGAGGATCCAGCATTTT
CDR3: CASSYSSGTGRIQHF

D: -
V: TRBV7-9
size: many
J: TRBJ2-1
DNA: TGTGCCAGCAGCTTGCTGACCTCTACCAATGAGCAGTTCTTC
CDR3: CASSLLTSTNEQFF

D: TRBD2
V: TRBV6-6
size: many
J: TRBJ2-1
DNA: TGTGCCAGCAGTTACGCGGGTGGGACTAGCGGGAGCGGTGAGCAGTTCTTC
CDR3: CASSYAGGTSGSGEQFF

D: TRBD1
V: TRBV11-2
size: -
J: TRBJ1-6
DNA: TGTGCCAGCAGCTCCGGAGGACAGGGGCAATCACCCCTCCACTTT
CDR3: CASSSGGQGQSPLHF

D: -
V: TRBV15
size: few
J: TRBJ1-4
DNA: TGTGCCACCAGCAGAGATACAAGGGAAAAACTGTTTTTT
CDR3: CATSRDTREKLFF

D: -
V: TRBV11-2
size: -
J: TRBJ1-2
DNA: TGTGCCAGCAGCTTAGTATCTGGGCGGGGAAGGTATGGCTACACCTTC
CDR3: CASSLVSGRGRYGYTF

D: -
V: TRBV6-2/TRBV6-3
size: few
J: TRBJ2-2
DNA: TGTGCCAGCAGGAACCGCTACGGGGAGCTGTTTTTT
CDR3: CASRNRYGELFF

D: -
V: TRBV11-1
size: many
J: TRBJ1-1
DNA: TGTGCCAGCAGCTCCCCCGCGGAAGTGACTGAAGCTTTCTTT
CDR3: CASSSPAEVTEAFF

D: TRBD1
V: TRBV6-2/TRBV6-3
size: few
J: TRBJ2-1
DNA: TGTGCCAGCAGTTACCTCGGGACAGGGCACAATGAGCAGTTCTTC
CDR3: CASSYLGTGHNEQFF

D: -
V: TRBV7-3
size: few
J: TRBJ2-2
DNA: TGTGCCAGCAGCTTAATCCCCGGGACAAACACCGGGGAGCTGTTTTTT
CDR3: CASSLIPGTNTGELFF

D: -
V: TRBV6-1
size: many
J: TRBJ2-3
DNA: TGTGCCAGCAGTGACCGTCTGGGCGCCGCTAGCACAGATACGCAGTATTTT
CDR3: CASSDRLGAASTDTQYF

D: TRBD1
V: TRBV27
size: few
J: TRBJ1-5
DNA: TGTGCCAGCAGTCGATGGGACAGTAGTCAGCCCCAGCATTTT
CDR3: CASSRWDSSQPQHF